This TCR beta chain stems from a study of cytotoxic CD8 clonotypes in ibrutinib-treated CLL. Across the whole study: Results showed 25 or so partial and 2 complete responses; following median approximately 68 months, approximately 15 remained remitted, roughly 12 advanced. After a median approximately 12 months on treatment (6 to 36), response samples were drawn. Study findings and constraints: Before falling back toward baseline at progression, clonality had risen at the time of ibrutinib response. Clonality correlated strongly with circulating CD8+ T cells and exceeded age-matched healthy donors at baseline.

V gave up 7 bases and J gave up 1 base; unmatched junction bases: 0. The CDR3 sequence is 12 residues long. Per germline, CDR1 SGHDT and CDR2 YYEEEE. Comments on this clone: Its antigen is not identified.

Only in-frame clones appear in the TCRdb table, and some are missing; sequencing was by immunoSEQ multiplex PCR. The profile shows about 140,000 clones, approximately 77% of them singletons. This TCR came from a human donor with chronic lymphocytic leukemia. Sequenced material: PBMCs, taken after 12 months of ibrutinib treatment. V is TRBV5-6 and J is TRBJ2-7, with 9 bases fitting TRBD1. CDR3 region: CASGTGSYEQYF. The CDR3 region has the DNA TGTGCCAGCGGGACAGGGTCCTACGAGCAGTACTTC.